The 3 T cell receptor beta chains in this list originate from one sample, sequenced in a study of cytomegalovirus exposure and HLA in healthy donors. Measured with immunoSEQ multiplex PCR; TCRdb has only the in-frame clones, and not every one. The sample lists some 150,000 clones, 80% to 90% seen once, with around 6% in the top ten. Sequencing was performed on PBMCs. The origin of the receptors is a woman in her thirties in good health and CMV-seropositive.

This clone showed up just once. The chain links TRBV2 to TRBJ1-5, with 8 positions matching TRBD1. CDR3 size: 14 residues. Trimming cost V 6 bases and J 6 bases; bases outside gene matches: 7. Per germline, CDR1 SNHLY and CDR2 FYNNEI. CDR3 amino acids: CASSRQGRFQPQHF. The CDR3 coding sequence is TGTGCCAGCAGCAGACAGGGGAGGTTTCAGCCCCAGCATTTT.

The V and J genes are TRBV18 and TRBJ1-5; TRBD1 aligns across 7 bases. Per the germline V gene, CDR1 is KGHSH and CDR2 is LQKENI. This CDR3 contains 16 residues. J lost 1 base, V lost 6 bases, and 9 bases had no gene match. CDR3 DNA sequence: TGTGCCAGCTCTTCTGAAACAGGGGCCAGCAATCAGCCCCAGCATTTT. This encodes CASSSETGASNQPQHF.

The chain recombines TRBV18 with TRBJ2-5; D uncertain. From germline, CDR1 is KGHSH and CDR2 LQKENI. Trimming removed 1 base from V and 1 base from J, with 7 bases in between. The CDR3 length is 14 residues. CDR3 DNA sequence: TGTGCCAGCTCACCACGGCAGGTCCAAGAGACCCAGTACTTC. Its translation is CASSPRQVQETQYF.